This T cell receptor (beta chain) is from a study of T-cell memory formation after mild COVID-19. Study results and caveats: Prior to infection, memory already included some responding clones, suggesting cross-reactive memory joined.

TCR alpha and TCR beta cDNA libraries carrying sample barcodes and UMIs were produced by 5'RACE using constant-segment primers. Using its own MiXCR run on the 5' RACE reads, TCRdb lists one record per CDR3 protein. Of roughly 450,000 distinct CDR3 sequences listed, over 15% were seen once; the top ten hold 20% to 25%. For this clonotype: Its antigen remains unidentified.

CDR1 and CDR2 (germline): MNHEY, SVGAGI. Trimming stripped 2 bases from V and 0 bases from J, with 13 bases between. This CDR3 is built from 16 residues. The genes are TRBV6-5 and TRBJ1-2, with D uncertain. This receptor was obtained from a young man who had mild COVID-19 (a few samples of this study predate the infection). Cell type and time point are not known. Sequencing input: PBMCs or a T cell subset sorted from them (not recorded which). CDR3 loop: CASSYLNLRSNYGYTF. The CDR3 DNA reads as TGTGCCAGCAGTTACCTCAATCTGAGATCTAACTATGGCTACACCTTC.